These T cell receptor beta chains were read from a single sample in a study of graft-versus-host responses after intestinal transplantation. Sequenced by immunoSEQ multiplex PCR; TCRdb stores in-frame clones only, minus some. In the table there are about 90,000 clones, 80% to 95% of which are singletons. Their target antigens are unknown. Sample: unstimulated CD4+ T cells sorted from spleen or lymph node cells, taken before intestinal transplant. The receptors come from a human donor who received an intestinal transplant. Each CDR3 is given with its conserved first and last residue.

length: 16
V: TRBV14
J: TRBJ2-7
CDR3: CASSQVGLGLSGEQYF

length: 15
V: TRBV27
J: TRBJ2-3
CDR3: CASSFVAENTDTQYF

length: 15
V: TRBV28
J: TRBJ1-5
CDR3: CASSSYMWSNQPQHF

length: 15
V: TRBV27
J: TRBJ1-6
CDR3: CASSLWVGGNSPLHF

length: 17
V: TRBV27
J: TRBJ1-5
CDR3: CASSFVGRDYSNQPQHF

length: 15
V: TRBV19
J: TRBJ1-2
CDR3: CASSIWTGENYGYTF

length: 16
V: TRBV5-1
J: TRBJ2-3
CDR3: CASSLARLAGGDTQYF

length: 17
V: TRBV2
J: TRBJ2-2
CDR3: CASSPGTSGRGAGELFF

length: 14
V: TRBV10-3
J: TRBJ2-3
CDR3: CAISEQGAADTQYF

length: 15
V: TRBV5-1
J: TRBJ2-1
CDR3: CASSLDGRTYNEQFF

length: 21
V: TRBV4-1
J: TRBJ2-2
CDR3: CASSQVGPRTTGRMGGGELFF

length: 16
V: TRBV7-9
J: TRBJ1-1
CDR3: CASSSRDRGRIAEAFF

length: 15
V: TRBV6-1
J: TRBJ1-4
CDR3: CASSDGGLSNEKLFF

length: 13
V: TRBV2
J: TRBJ2-7
CDR3: CASNPARRAEQYF

length: 14
V: TRBV5-1
J: -
CDR3: CASREGTGVYEQYF

length: 13
V: TRBV5-6
J: TRBJ2-1
CDR3: CASSRPPRNEQFF

length: 17
V: TRBV7-8
J: TRBJ2-5
CDR3: CASSLPSLLANQETQYF

length: 14
V: TRBV29-1
J: TRBJ1-1
CDR3: CSVAVQGLNTEAFF

length: 17
V: TRBV9
J: TRBJ2-2
CDR3: CASSVDFGRAHTGELFF

length: 15
V: TRBV19
J: TRBJ2-1
CDR3: CASSIFSSTENEQFF

length: 13
V: TRBV18
J: TRBJ2-1
CDR3: CASSPDSYNEQFF

length: 17
V: TRBV27
J: TRBJ2-2
CDR3: CASSLLFGPANTGEPFF

length: 16
V: TRBV28
J: TRBJ1-5
CDR3: CASSPGTGPLHQPQHF

length: 16
V: TRBV7-6
J: TRBJ2-5
CDR3: CASSLSVLRVGETQYF

length: 14
V: TRBV6-5
J: TRBJ2-1
CDR3: CASSYSGPINEQFF

length: 16
V: TRBV6-1
J: TRBJ2-6
CDR3: CASSVQGAGGANVLTF

length: 15
V: TRBV7-8
J: TRBJ1-3
CDR3: CASSLGTEEGNTIYF

length: 16
V: TRBV10-2
J: TRBJ2-6
CDR3: CASSESGAPGANVLTF